Below, 27 T cell receptor beta chains from the same sample are listed, as sequenced in a study of shared clonotypes between healthy human individuals. Sequenced by immunoSEQ multiplex PCR; TCRdb stores in-frame clones only, minus some. The sample includes about 340,000 clones, roughly 70% of them seen just once. Sequenced input: memory CD4+ T cells sorted from blood. The sample's subset: CD45RA-negative fraction. All receptors come from a man aged 25-45 years in good health.

V usage is TRBV5-1 and J usage is TRBJ1-1, with 8 bases that match TRBD1. This CDR3 has 14 amino acids. The V and J ends lost 4 bases and 5 bases, in that order; junction bases with no gene match: 7. CDR1 is SGHRS and CDR2 is YFSETQ in the germline V gene. DNA for the CDR3: TGCGCCAGCAGCAGAAAAGACAGGGGAACTGAAGCTTTCTTT. It is translated as CASSRKDRGTEAFF.

This sequence joins TRBV6-5 and TRBJ1-4, with 7 bases lining up with TRBD1. V was clipped by 6 bases and J by 7 bases; unmatched bases: 11. The CDR3 is 15 amino acids. Germline lookup yields CDR1 MNHEY and CDR2 SVGAGI. As DNA, the CDR3 is TGTGCCAGCAGCTCAGGGGGGCACCTCGGTGAAAAACTGTTTTTT. Encoded protein: CASSSGGHLGEKLFF.

The chain links TRBV10-1 to TRBJ2-4; D ambiguous. Germline CDR1 reads WNHNN; CDR2 reads SYGVQD (reference sequence). CDR3 length: 12 residues. V lost 4 bases, J lost 3 bases, and 4 bases lay in between. Here the CDR3 reads CASSGSKNIQYF. The DNA for the CDR3 is TGCGCCAGCAGTGGAAGCAAAAACATTCAGTACTTC.

V usage is TRBV2 and J usage is TRBJ2-5; D gene uncertain. The CDR3 runs 11 residues. V was pared by 4 bases and J by 2 bases, with 2 bases between. Germline assignment: CDR1 SNHLY and CDR2 FYNNEI. The CDR3 DNA sequence: TGTGCCAGCAGTGTTCAAGAGACCCAGTACTTC. This translates into CASSVQETQYF.

The chain couples TRBV5-1 to TRBJ1-1; D is uncertain. The germline V and J ends were trimmed by 1 base and 3 bases, with 7 bases remaining between them. Germline CDR1 is SGHRS and CDR2 is YFSETQ. This CDR3 spans 13 amino acids. The CDR3 nucleotides read TGCGCCAGCAGCTTGCTTGGGGACACTGAAGCTTTCTTT. Translating it yields CASSLLGDTEAFF.

This clone was counted between two and nine times. The chain links TRBV5-6 to TRBJ2-5, with unresolved D. Germline assignment: CDR1 SGHDT and CDR2 YYEEEE. The CDR3 runs 14 residues. V was pared by 6 bases and J by 5 bases, with 17 bases between. The DNA of the CDR3 is TGTGCCAGCAACCGAGGATCCCGGGTGGAGACCCAGTACTTC. Amino acids: CASNRGSRVETQYF.

CDR3 nucleotides: TGTGCCAGCAGCCAGACCCTAGCGGGAGGATGCACAGATACGCAGTATTTT. Translated: CASSQTLAGGCTDTQYF. The chain uses TRBV21-1 and TRBJ2-3; the listed D gene, TRBD2, was not tested against the DNA. TRBV21-1 is noted as a pseudogene. This CDR3 is built from 17 residues.

The chain couples TRBV6-1 to TRBJ1-2, with D possibly TRBD1 on 6 matching bases. V was clipped by 6 bases and J by 6 bases, with 14 bases between them. Germline assignment: CDR1 MNHNS and CDR2 SASEGT. CDR3 length: 13 residues. The CDR3, as DNA: TGTGCCAGCAGGAAACAGGGTGGAGATGGCTACACCTTC. Translated, it gives CASRKQGGDGYTF.

Comment on this clone: This same CDR3 is encoded by further DNA sequences in the sample. The chain uses TRBV28 and TRBJ1-5, with D perhaps matching TRBD1 (5 bases). V lost 5 bases and J 4 bases, leaving 9 bases between the germline ends. The CDR3 sequence is 13 residues long. CDR1 is MDHEN, CDR2 SYDVKM, per germline. The chain's CDR3 is CASSDGGNQPQHF. The CDR3 DNA follows: TGTGCCAGCAGTGACGGGGGGAATCAGCCCCAGCATTTT. The whole variable domain, remainder taken from reference TRBV28 and TRBJ1-5, is DVKVTQSSRYLVKRTGEKVFLECVQDMDHENMFWYRQDPGLGLRLIYFSYDVKMKEKGDIPEGYSVSREKKERFSLILESASTNQTSMYLCASSDGGNQPQHFGDGTRLSIL.

This chain uses TRBV9 with TRBJ2-7; D remains unclear. CDR3 length: 13 amino acids. The germline CDR1 and CDR2 sequences are SGDLS and YYNGEE. The ends were cut back, 2 bases at V and 5 bases at J, with 11 bases in the middle. This chain's CDR3 is CASSVGPNDEQYF. CDR3 sequence (DNA): TGTGCCAGCAGCGTCGGGCCTAACGACGAGCAGTACTTC.

This chain joins TRBV2 and TRBJ1-1; 7 bases align to TRBD1. The CDR3 consists of 15 residues. CDR1 is SNHLY, CDR2 FYNNEI, per germline. V lost 8 bases and J lost 1; bases outside the gene matches: 10. Here the CDR3 DNA reads TGTGCCAGCGGAGAACCGGACAGGCGGAACACTGAAGCTTTCTTT. Amino acid sequence: CASGEPDRRNTEAFF.

This clone showed up just once. The V call is TRBV5-1, the J call TRBJ2-5; D might be TRBD1 or TRBD2, each matching 5 bases. The CDR3 sequence is 13 residues long. Between the trimmed V and J ends, which lost 4 bases and 3 bases, there was a span of 10 bases. Germline V gene data show CDR1 as SGHRS and CDR2 as YFSETQ. For the CDR3, the DNA is TGCGCCAGCAGCCTCGGGACGGAAGAGACCCAGTACTTC. Protein product: CASSLGTEETQYF.

This clone came up once. V gene TRBV27 combines with J gene TRBJ1-2; tentative D call: TRBD1 (5 bases). Trimming pared 6 bases from V and 3 bases from J, leaving 14 bases between. Looked up from germline, CDR1 is MNHEY and CDR2 is SMNVEV (reference sequence). The CDR3 consists of 14 residues. The DNA of the CDR3 is TGTGCCAGCAGAGATAACGGCAGGGACTATGGCTACACCTTC. Translated, it gives CASRDNGRDYGYTF.

The sample holds a few counts of this clone. The chain employs TRBV7-2 and TRBJ1-5; TRBD1 matches 8 bases. Trimming took 6 bases from V and 2 from J; bases not matched to a gene: 6. Germline V CDR1 and CDR2: SGHTA, FQGNSA. The CDR3 is made up of 15 amino acids. The chain's CDR3 is CASSVDRGGNQPQHF. The DNA for the CDR3 is TGTGCCAGCAGTGTTGACAGGGGTGGCAATCAGCCCCAGCATTTT.

The CDR3 DNA is TGTGCCAGCAAACTCCGGGACAGTGCGACCGGGGAGCTGTTTTTT. Its protein is CASKLRDSATGELFF. The V and J genes are TRBV2 and TRBJ2-2, with TRBD1 identical over 7 bases. The CDR3 is made up of 15 amino acids. Trimming cost V 7 bases and J 5 bases; bases outside gene matches: 10. The V gene's germline CDR1 is SNHLY and CDR2 FYNNEI.

CDR3 bases: TGTGCCAGCTTCACGAGGGTGACTGGCGAGCAGTACTTC. Protein product: CASFTRVTGEQYF. The chain joins TRBV2 to TRBJ2-7; D is possibly TRBD2 (5 bases). This CDR3 spans 13 amino acids. Germline V gives CDR1 SNHLY, CDR2 FYNNEI. V shed 8 bases and J shed 6 bases, with 17 bases lying between them.

The V and J genes are TRBV11-2 and TRBJ2-7; 7 bases map to TRBD2. Unmatched junction bases numbered 6, after V lost 1 base and J lost 6 bases. Germline values: CDR1 SGHAT, CDR2 FQNNGV. The CDR3 length is 14 residues. CDR3 nucleotides: TGTGCCAGCAGCTTAGTTGCGGGAGCGGGCGAGCAGTACTTC. As protein: CASSLVAGAGEQYF.

The gene calls are TRBV5-1 and TRBJ2-5; the D gene is possibly TRBD2 (6 bases). Germline CDR1 is SGHRS and CDR2 is YFSETQ. Trimming shortened V by 0 bases and J by 4 bases, and 10 bases separated the two germline ends. The CDR3 runs 14 residues. The CDR3 DNA sequence: TGCGCCAGCAGCTTGGTGCGGGATGGAGAGACCCAGTACTTC. Translation: CASSLVRDGETQYF.

The chain recombines TRBV27 with TRBJ2-5, with 8 bases matching TRBD1. V gave up 4 bases and J gave up 5 bases; unmatched junction bases: 3. The CDR3 loop spans 13 amino acids. Per germline, CDR1 MNHEY and CDR2 SMNVEV (reference sequence). The CDR3 sequence: CASSSYRGETQYF. DNA of the CDR3: TGTGCCAGCAGTTCTTACAGGGGGGAGACCCAGTACTTC.

The gene calls are TRBV25-1 and TRBJ1-1, with D perhaps TRBD1 (5 bases). Germline values: CDR1 MGHDK, CDR2 SYGVNS. The CDR3 has 14 residues. V was cut by 2 bases and J by 4 bases, with 11 bases left in between. The CDR3 DNA reads as TGTGCCAGCAGTGAAAGCAGGGTAGGCACTGAAGCTTTCTTT. This encodes CASSESRVGTEAFF.

This clone was counted between two and nine times. This sequence joins TRBV29-1 and TRBJ2-1; 12 bases map to TRBD1. The J segment lost 9 bases and the V segment lost 6 bases, leaving 6 bases of the junction unmatched. The length of the CDR3 is 13 residues. Per germline, CDR1 SQVTM and CDR2 ANQGSEA. CDR3 in DNA: TGCAGCGTGCTGGGACAGGGGGCAGGTGAGCAGTTCTTC. Translating gives CSVLGQGAGEQFF.

The chain carries TRBV6-5 and TRBJ2-3; D is ambiguous. V was cut by 8 bases and J by 0 bases, with 9 bases left in between. Per germline, CDR1 MNHEY and CDR2 SVGAGI. The CDR3 totals 13 residues. CDR3 loop: CASCESSTDTQYF. The CDR3 DNA is TGTGCCAGCTGCGAGAGTAGCACAGATACGCAGTATTTT.

The chain links TRBV6-5 to TRBJ2-2, with D perhaps TRBD1 (5 bases). The germline gives CDR1 MNHEY, CDR2 SVGAGI. The V end was cut by 5 bases, the J end by 2 bases, with 12 bases between. The CDR3 has 15 residues. Written as DNA, the CDR3 is TGTGCCAGCAGTCGAGACAGTCTCAACACCGGGGAGCTGTTTTTT. Protein: CASSRDSLNTGELFF.

The rearrangement joins TRBV23-1 to TRBJ1-2; tentatively, D is TRBD1 (6 bases). TRBV23-1 is filed as an ORF, its function uncertain. Deletions cut 1 base from V and 5 bases from J, with 14 bases between. There are 15 residues in the CDR3. The CDR3 nucleotides read TGCGCCAGCAGTCAATGTAGGGGGAAGGGGTATGGCTACACCTTC. It yields the protein CASSQCRGKGYGYTF.

The J gene is TRBJ2-2, the V gene TRBV29-1; unclear D gene. The germline V and J ends were trimmed by 5 bases and 5 bases, with 12 bases remaining between them. Germline V gene lookup returns CDR1 SQVTM and CDR2 ANQGSEA. CDR3 size: 13 residues. CDR3: CSVMLPTTGELFF. CDR3 coding DNA: TGCAGCGTTATGTTGCCTACGACCGGGGAGCTGTTTTTT.

The V gene is TRBV7-3, the J gene TRBJ2-3; 13 bases map to TRBD2. J gave up 5 bases and V 5 bases, and 7 bases lay outside the gene matches. The CDR3 sequence is 16 residues long. Germline CDR1 and CDR2: SGHTA and FQGTGA. In DNA form, the CDR3 reads TGTGCCAGCAGCCTCGGACTAGCGGGAGTTGGAGATACGCAGTATTTT. Translation gives CASSLGLAGVGDTQYF.

V and J are TRBV6-5 and TRBJ2-4; D not certain. V was cut by 2 bases and J by 0 bases, with 5 bases left in between. Germline V gene lookup returns CDR1 MNHEY and CDR2 SVGAGI. This CDR3 has 14 amino acids. CDR3 bases: TGTGCCAGCAGTTACGGCAAAGCCAAAAACATTCAGTACTTC. Amino acids: CASSYGKAKNIQYF.